A selection of T cell receptor beta chains follows, all from one sample in a study of radiation and T cells in renal cell carcinoma. Data came from immunoSEQ multiplex PCR; TCRdb stores just in-frame clones and leaves some out. Of some 100,000 clones in the sample, about four fifths were seen once. The sample consisted of blood, taken from a patient whose treatment included radiotherapy and nephrectomy. The receptor source for this set is a man aged 55-75 years with renal cell carcinoma. CDR3s include the opening cysteine and the closing phenylalanine or tryptophan. The order of the fields is J gene, V gene, D gene, CDR3 length, clone size, CDR3 protein, CDR3 DNA. The D gene is left open where the match is weak. Rows may omit the clone size; those that give it use once, few, many or a size class.

TRBJ2-7 TRBV5-4 - 15 once CASTVGPSGSYEQYF TGTGCCAGCACGGTGGGCCCCAGTGGGTCCTACGAGCAGTACTTC
TRBJ1-1 TRBV10-2 - 15 - CASSDGGTMNTEAFF TGCGCCAGCAGTGACGGGGGCACGATGAACACTGAAGCTTTCTTT
TRBJ1-5 TRBV2 - 14 - CASSDRLEAQPQHF TGTGCCAGCAGCGACAGGTTGGAAGCTCAGCCCCAGCATTTT
TRBJ2-3 TRBV11-3 - 14 few CASSLGPSVNTQYF TGTGCCAGCAGCTTAGGGCCGTCGGTGAATACGCAGTATTTT
TRBJ1-4 TRBV18 - 15 - CASSPDTAPNEKLFF TGTGCCAGCTCACCAGACACAGCCCCTAATGAAAAACTGTTTTTT
TRBJ2-7 TRBV29-1 TRBD2 13 - CSVWTSASYEQYF TGCAGCGTCTGGACTAGCGCCTCCTACGAGCAGTACTTC
TRBJ2-5 TRBV19 - 12 - CATQGLEETQYF TGTGCCACCCAGGGTTTAGAAGAGACCCAGTACTTC
TRBJ2-3 TRBV6-1 TRBD1 15 few CASRLGTGGAPTQYF TGTGCCAGCAGACTTGGGACAGGGGGCGCACCGACGCAGTATTTT
TRBJ2-2 TRBV19 - 14 once CASGVGPNTGELFF TGTGCCAGTGGGGTTGGGCCGAACACCGGGGAGCTGTTTTTT
TRBJ2-7 TRBV27 TRBD2 15 - CASSWVSGSIYEQYF TGTGCCAGCAGTTGGGTTAGCGGGAGCATTTACGAGCAGTACTTC
TRBJ1-1 TRBV7-9 TRBD1 15 - CASSPWDRGLAEAFF TGTGCCAGCAGCCCCTGGGACAGGGGGCTCGCTGAAGCTTTCTTT
TRBJ1-1 TRBV19 - 14 - CASSIERVSTEAFF TGTGCCAGTAGTATCGAAAGGGTGAGCACTGAAGCTTTCTTT
TRBJ1-1 TRBV6-5 TRBD1 16 - CASSLNRGGSNTEAFF TGTGCCAGCAGTTTGAACAGGGGTGGTTCGAACACTGAAGCTTTCTTT
TRBJ2-1 TRBV4-1 - 15 - CASSPAGRGRNEQFF TGCGCCAGCAGCCCAGCCGGGAGGGGGCGCAATGAGCAGTTCTTC
TRBJ2-7 TRBV2 TRBD1 14 once CASSRQGSSYEQYF TGTGCCAGCAGTAGACAGGGTAGCTCCTACGAGCAGTACTTC
TRBJ2-5 TRBV23-1 - 11 - CASRWWGTQYF TGCGCCAGCAGGTGGTGGGGGACCCAGTACTTC
TRBJ2-5 TRBV5-1 - 15 - CASSEDGTSTETQYF TGCGCCAGCAGCGAAGACGGGACCTCAACCGAGACCCAGTACTTC
TRBJ2-7 TRBV6-1 - 13 - CASSEGLRYEQYF TGTGCCAGCAGTGAAGGCCTTCGGTACGAGCAGTACTTC
TRBJ1-2 TRBV28 - 14 - CASSPGVRNYGYTF TGTGCCAGCAGTCCAGGGGTACGGAACTATGGCTACACCTTC
TRBJ2-1 TRBV6-5 - 15 - CASSYGLAPGNEQFF TGTGCCAGCAGTTACGGGTTAGCCCCCGGCAATGAGCAGTTCTTC
TRBJ2-7 TRBV25-1 - 13 - CASRGWRVNEQYF TGTGCCAGCAGAGGGTGGAGGGTAAACGAGCAGTACTTC
TRBJ1-1 TRBV28 - 11 - CASSRTSEAFF TGTGCCAGCAGCCGGACAAGCGAAGCTTTCTTT
TRBJ2-7 TRBV14 TRBD1 17 - CASSHPGQGLGGYEQYF TGTGCCAGCAGCCACCCGGGACAGGGCCTTGGAGGCTACGAGCAGTACTTC
TRBJ2-1 TRBV4-3 - 15 - CASSQETRLAYEQFF TGCGCCAGCAGCCAAGAAACTAGATTGGCCTATGAGCAGTTCTTC
TRBJ2-1 TRBV5-6 - 18 - CASIMTAAPLRIYNEQFF TGTGCCAGCATCATGACCGCGGCCCCCCTCAGAATTTACAATGAGCAGTTCTTC
TRBJ2-5 TRBV19 TRBD1 17 once CASSTRLGQGTRETQYF TGTGCCAGTAGTACCAGACTTGGACAGGGGACACGAGAGACCCAGTACTTC
TRBJ2-7 TRBV7-2 - 15 - CASSLMAGTWDEQYF TGTGCCAGCAGCCTAATGGCCGGTACTTGGGACGAGCAGTACTTC
TRBJ2-5 TRBV11-2 - 16 - CASSPLGSGDQETQYF TGTGCCAGCAGCCCCCTTGGTAGCGGAGACCAAGAGACCCAGTACTTC
TRBJ2-2 TRBV4-3 TRBD2 20 few CASSQDRNSGRDWNTGELFF TGCGCCAGCAGCCAAGATCGAAATAGCGGGAGAGACTGGAACACCGGGGAGCTGTTTTTT
TRBJ2-5 TRBV10-1 - 14 - CASSESPGWETQYF TGCGCCAGCAGTGAGTCGCCAGGGTGGGAGACCCAGTACTTC
TRBJ2-5 TRBV19 TRBD2 17 - CASSMGLAGALQETQYF TGTGCCAGTAGTATGGGACTAGCGGGCGCCCTCCAAGAGACCCAGTACTTC
TRBJ2-7 TRBV6-5 TRBD2 15 - CASSQAGGFSYEQYF TGTGCCAGCAGTCAGGCGGGGGGGTTCTCCTACGAGCAGTACTTC
TRBJ2-7 TRBV7-9 - 13 once CASSPRTRNEQYF TGTGCCAGCAGCCCGCGAACTCGGAACGAGCAGTACTTC
TRBJ1-4 TRBV4-1 - 12 few CASSVLHEKLFF TGCGCCAGCAGCGTCCTTCATGAAAAACTGTTTTTT
TRBJ2-5 TRBV29-1 TRBD1 12 - CSVGEGQGTQYF TGCAGCGTTGGAGAAGGACAGGGGACCCAGTACTTC
TRBJ1-1 TRBV28 TRBD1 13 - CAIHRGGRTEAFF TGTGCCATCCACAGGGGCGGGCGCACTGAAGCTTTCTTT
TRBJ1-3 TRBV6-1 - 11 - CASTVGDTIYF TGTGCCAGCACTGTCGGGGACACCATATATTTT
TRBJ2-4 TRBV19 TRBD2 14 - CASKVREAKNIQYF TGTGCCAGTAAGGTGCGGGAGGCCAAAAACATTCAGTACTTC
TRBJ2-5 TRBV18 - 16 - CASSPGSRGNQETQYF TGTGCCAGCTCACCTGGGAGTCGGGGAAACCAAGAGACCCAGTACTTC
TRBJ1-4 TRBV5-5 - 17 - CASSLGMTGPTNEKLFF TGTGCCAGCAGCTTGGGGATGACAGGCCCAACTAATGAAAAACTGTTTTTT
TRBJ2-7 TRBV13 TRBD2 15 - CASSLVTSGSYEQYF TGTGCCAGCAGCTTAGTAACTAGCGGGTCCTACGAGCAGTACTTC
TRBJ2-5 TRBV7-2 TRBD1 14 - CASNVGTAQETQYF TGTGCCAGCAACGTCGGGACAGCTCAAGAGACCCAGTACTTC